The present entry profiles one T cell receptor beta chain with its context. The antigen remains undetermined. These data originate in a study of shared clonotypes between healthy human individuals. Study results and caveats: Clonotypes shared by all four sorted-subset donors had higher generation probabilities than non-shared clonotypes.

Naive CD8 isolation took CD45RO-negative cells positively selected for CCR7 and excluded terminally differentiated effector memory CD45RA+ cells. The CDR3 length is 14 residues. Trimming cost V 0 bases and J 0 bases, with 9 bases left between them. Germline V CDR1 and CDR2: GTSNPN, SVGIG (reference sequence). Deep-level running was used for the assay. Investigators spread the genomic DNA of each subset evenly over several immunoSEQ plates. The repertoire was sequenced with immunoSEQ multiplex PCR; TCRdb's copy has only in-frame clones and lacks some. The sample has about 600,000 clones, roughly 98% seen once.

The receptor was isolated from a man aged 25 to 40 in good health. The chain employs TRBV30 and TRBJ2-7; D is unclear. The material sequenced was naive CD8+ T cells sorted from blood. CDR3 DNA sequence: TGTGCCTGGAGTGTCTCCCCGTACTCCTACGAGCAGTACTTC. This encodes CAWSVSPYSYEQYF.